This is a list of T cell receptor beta chains from one sample in a study of blood T cell repertoires in COVID-19. Measured with immunoSEQ multiplex PCR; TCRdb has only the in-frame clones, and not every one. This sample carries some 230,000 clones, approximately 83% of them seen once, and the ten largest clones take approximately 1.3%. The sequencing input was PBMCs or T cells enriched from blood (not recorded which). These receptors originate from a woman in her thirties or forties with acute COVID-19. Both conserved end residues are part of each CDR3. A D gene is named only where the DNA matches it firmly. Clone size appears in some rows only: once, few, many, or a class for an expanded clone.

>TRBD1|TRBJ1-1|TRBV9|NA
CASSVGGGPTEAFF
TGTGCCAGCAGCGTCGGAGGGGGCCCCACTGAAGCTTTCTTT
>TRBD2|TRBJ2-1|TRBV4-3|few
CASSPRTSGPSEQFF
TGCGCCAGCAGCCCAAGGACTAGCGGTCCCAGTGAGCAGTTCTTC
>NA|TRBJ1-1|TRBV5-8|NA
CASSFSSFQAFF
TGTGCCAGCAGCTTCTCTTCCTTTCAAGCTTTCTTT
>NA|TRBJ1-2|TRBV29-1|NA
CSVGYHNRAGYTF
TGCAGCGTGGGGTACCACAACAGGGCTGGCTACACCTTC
>NA|TRBJ2-7|TRBV15|once
CATSPEAGRSYEQYF
TGTGCCACCAGCCCCGAGGCGGGCAGATCCTACGAGCAGTACTTC
>NA|TRBJ2-1|TRBV21-1|NA
CASSKGTRGDEQFF
TGTGCCAGCAGCAAGGGGACTAGAGGCGATGAGCAGTTCTTC
>TRBD1|TRBJ1-4|TRBV18|NA
CASSPVQGMEKLFF
TGTGCCAGCTCACCCGTACAGGGGATGGAAAAACTGTTTTTT
>NA|TRBJ1-2|TRBV6-5|once
CASSTLFNYGYTF
TGTGCCAGCAGTACATTGTTTAACTATGGCTACACCTTC
>TRBD1|TRBJ2-2|TRBV28|NA
CATRGPGTGSGELFF
TGTGCCACCCGGGGGCCCGGGACAGGGTCCGGGGAGCTGTTTTTT
>NA|TRBJ2-7|TRBV28|NA
CASRLTPDSKVRYEQYF
TGTGCCAGCAGACTAACCCCAGACAGTAAGGTGCGGTACGAGCAGTACTTC
>NA|TRBJ1-5|TRBV5-1|NA
CASSPYSNQPQHF
TGCGCCAGCAGCCCTTATAGCAATCAGCCCCAGCATTTT
>TRBD1|TRBJ1-1|TRBV18|NA
CASSPQSQGGPLSTEAFF
TGTGCCAGCTCACCACAGTCGCAGGGGGGCCCGTTGAGCACTGAAGCTTTCTTT